The rows below give T cell receptor beta chains drawn from one sample of a study of T cell responses to AZD1222 COVID-19 vaccine. Using immunoSEQ multiplex PCR, the repertoire was profiled, and TCRdb retains in-frame clones only, with some absent. The repertoire consists of about 85,000 clones, with around nine tenths occurring once and the leading ten covering around 2.2%. Sequences were derived from peripheral blood, sampled on day 0 of AZD1222 vaccination. The origin of the receptors is an adult in good health. The CDR3 runs from the conserved cysteine through the conserved F or W. Size tells how often a clone was seen (once, few, many) or the class of an expanded clone, and some rows leave it out.

j_call clone_size v_call cdr3_aa
TRBJ2-7 NA TRBV18 CASSPPGGAFEQYF
TRBJ1-1 NA TRBV18 CASSPRGDQAFF
TRBJ2-7 NA TRBV30 CAWSERRQASGYEQYF
TRBJ1-2 NA TRBV30 CAWTPGGFNGYTF
TRBJ1-1 NA TRBV5-6 CASSLNRLGGSEAFF
TRBJ1-5 NA TRBV7-8 CASSLASQTSFSNQPQHF
TRBJ2-1 once TRBV6-5 CASRMDGSSYNEQFF
TRBJ1-5 NA TRBV18 CASSPLQPQHF
TRBJ2-3 NA TRBV10-3 CAISEPERGTDTQYF
TRBJ2-1 NA TRBV11-3 CASSGGVAGNNEQFF
TRBJ2-5 NA TRBV6-5 CASSTNRGETQYF
TRBJ2-5 NA TRBV18 CASSPTTQETQYF
TRBJ2-1 NA TRBV24-1 CATSDSYNEQFF
TRBJ2-6 NA TRBV7-2 CASSLVDSPPGANVLTF
TRBJ1-5 NA TRBV19 CASSNSGLKQPQHF
TRBJ2-2 NA TRBV19 CASRTGSRGGELFF
TRBJ2-5 NA TRBV7-6 CASRMGPGAGAGETQYF
TRBJ1-2 few TRBV19 CASWDRGQPIYGYTF
TRBJ2-7 NA TRBV6-1 CASSEYGLEIYEQYF
TRBJ1-1 NA TRBV6-5 CASSYSPPEAFF
TRBJ2-1 NA TRBV11-2 CASSLGVGLYNEQFF
TRBJ1-2 NA TRBV30 CAWNRDRGGYTF
TRBJ1-6 once TRBV28 CASRGGSNSPLHF
TRBJ1-1 few TRBV2 CAGETGNTEAFF
TRBJ1-5 NA TRBV6-5 CASSPDRGGQPQHF
TRBJ1-3 NA TRBV19 CASEGQGRRSQKRSSGNTIYF
TRBJ1-2 NA TRBV7-9 CASSLVRESGYTF
TRBJ2-2 NA TRBV5-1 CASSSTGTSGAGELFF
TRBJ2-2 NA TRBV11-2 CASRSLGSNTGELFF
TRBJ2-7 NA TRBV9 CASSVGQGNYEQYF
TRBJ1-1 NA TRBV5-5 CASRYRTEAFF
TRBJ1-5 NA TRBV16 CASSQSRATQPQHF
TRBJ1-2 NA TRBV19 CASSNAGANYGYTF
TRBJ1-5 NA TRBV6-1 CASSENGWDRAQPQHF
TRBJ1-2 once TRBV2 CASSEALAAVYGYTF
TRBJ2-7 NA TRBV6-1 CASSERGTSYEQYF
TRBJ1-5 once TRBV19 CASSTEGPRIYQPQHF
TRBJ2-1 NA TRBV10-2 CASSVTWAPTQFF
TRBJ2-7 NA TRBV5-1 CASSPLPGATYEQYF
TRBJ1-4 NA TRBV29-1 CSVEEVGRGELFF